The sequence of this T cell receptor beta chain was determined in a study of CD8 T cells in ankylosing spondylitis. Study-level points and caveats: Characteristic of ankylosing spondylitis blood, it appeared, was a TCR beta motif comprising fewer than 10 highly homologous variants.

TCRdb reprocessed the 5' RACE reads via MiXCR and lists one record per CDR3 protein. The sample consists of under 300,000 distinct CDR3 sequences, over 15% of them appearing once. This clonotype was counted a few times. Its antigen is not identified. The V segment lost 3 bases and the J segment 1 base; nucleotides outside the gene matches: 4. This CDR3 contains 16 residues. The germline V gene has CDR1 SGHRS and CDR2 YFSETQ. Input material: blood, either unsorted or a sorted T cell fraction (not recorded which). The TCR originated in a male donor with ankylosing spondylitis or in good health (not recorded which). The chain links TRBV5-1 to TRBJ2-1, with 10 bases matching TRBD2. In DNA, the CDR3 is TGCGCCAGCAGCTGGGCTAGCGGGAGATCCTACAATGAGCAGTTCTTC. This codes for CASSWASGRSYNEQFF.